This T cell receptor (beta chain) was identified in a study of blood T cells in healthy people across ages. This clonotype has more than one count but fewer than ten. Together with a sample-barcoded 5' primer, a J-beta primer mix was included in a second PCR lasting about 6 to 11 cycles. TCRdb independently ran MiXCR on the 5' RACE reads; one entry per CDR3 protein. Among 550,000 to 700,000 distinct CDR3 sequences, approximately 25% were seen once, and the ten largest hold approximately 17%. Germline V CDR1 and CDR2: DFQATT, SNEGSKA (reference sequence). The CDR3 runs 15 residues. This rearrangement joins TRBV20-1 to TRBJ2-1, with a weak D call TRBD2 (6 bases). TRBJ2-5 matches the DNA end more closely, so the J call is doubtful. Specimen: blood. The source is a woman in her seventies in good health. CDR3 sequence reads: CSARDRRRGPETQYF. The CDR3 DNA follows: TGCAGTGCTAGAGATCGTCGGAGGGGCCCAGAGACCCAGTACTTC.